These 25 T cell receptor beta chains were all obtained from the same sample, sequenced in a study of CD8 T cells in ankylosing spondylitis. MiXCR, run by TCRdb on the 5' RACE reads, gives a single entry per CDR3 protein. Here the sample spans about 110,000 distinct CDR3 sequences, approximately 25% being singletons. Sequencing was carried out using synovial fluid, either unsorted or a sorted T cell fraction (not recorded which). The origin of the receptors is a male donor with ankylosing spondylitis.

CDR3 DNA: TGTGCCATCAGGCCGGGGATAACACGAGATACGCAGTATTTT. This sequence encodes CAIRPGITRDTQYF. V usage is TRBV10-3 and J usage is TRBJ2-3; maybe TRBD2 (5 bases). Deletions cut 6 bases from V and 5 bases from J, with 15 bases between. Germline CDR1 is ENHRY and CDR2 is SYGVKD. The CDR3 is 14 amino acids.

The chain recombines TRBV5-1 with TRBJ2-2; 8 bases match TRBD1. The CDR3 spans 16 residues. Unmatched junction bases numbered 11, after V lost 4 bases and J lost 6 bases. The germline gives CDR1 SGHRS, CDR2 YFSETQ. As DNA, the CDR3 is TGCGCCAGCAGCGTGGGGCCAGGGGGCGGCTCCGGGGAGCTGTTTTTT. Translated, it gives CASSVGPGGGSGELFF.

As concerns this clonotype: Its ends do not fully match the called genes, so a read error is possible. CDR3 DNA sequence: TGTGCCAGTAGTTCAGGACAGGGCGGCAATCAGCCCAAGCATTTT. Its translation is CASSSGQGGNQPKHF. The chain is built from TRBV19 and TRBJ1-5; 8 bases fit TRBD1. The CDR3 loop spans 15 amino acids. Germline V gives CDR1 LNHDA, CDR2 SQIVND (reference sequence). Full variable domain (rest looked up from reference TRBV19 and TRBJ1-5): DGGITQSPKYLFRKEGQNVTLSCEQNLNHDAMYWYRQDPGQGLRLIYYSQIVNDFQKGDIAEGYSVSREKKESFPLTVTSAQKNPTAFYLCASSSGQGGNQPKHFGDGTRLSIL.

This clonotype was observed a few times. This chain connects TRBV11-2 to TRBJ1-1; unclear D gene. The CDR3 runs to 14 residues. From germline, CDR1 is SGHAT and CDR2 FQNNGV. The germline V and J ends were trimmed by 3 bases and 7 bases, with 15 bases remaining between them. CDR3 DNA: TGTGCCAGCAGCTTTAGCCCCGCCTACGGTGAAGCTTTCTTT. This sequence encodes CASSFSPAYGEAFF.

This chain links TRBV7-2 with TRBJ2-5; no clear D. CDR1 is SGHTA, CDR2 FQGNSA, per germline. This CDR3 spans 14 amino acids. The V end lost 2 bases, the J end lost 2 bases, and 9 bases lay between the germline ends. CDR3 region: CASSLFSTQETQYF. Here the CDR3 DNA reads TGTGCCAGCAGCTTATTCTCGACTCAAGAGACCCAGTACTTC.

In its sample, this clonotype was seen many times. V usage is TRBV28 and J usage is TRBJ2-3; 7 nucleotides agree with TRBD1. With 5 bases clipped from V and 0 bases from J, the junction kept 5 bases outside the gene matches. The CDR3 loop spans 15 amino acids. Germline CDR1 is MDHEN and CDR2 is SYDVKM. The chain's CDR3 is CASSVGTASTDTQYF. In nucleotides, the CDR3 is TGTGCCAGCAGTGTCGGGACAGCAAGCACAGATACGCAGTATTTT. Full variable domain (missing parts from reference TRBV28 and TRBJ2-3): DVKVTQSSRYLVKRTGEKVFLECVQDMDHENMFWYRQDPGLGLRLIYFSYDVKMKEKGDIPEGYSVSREKKERFSLILESASTNQTSMYLCASSVGTASTDTQYFGPGTRLTVL.

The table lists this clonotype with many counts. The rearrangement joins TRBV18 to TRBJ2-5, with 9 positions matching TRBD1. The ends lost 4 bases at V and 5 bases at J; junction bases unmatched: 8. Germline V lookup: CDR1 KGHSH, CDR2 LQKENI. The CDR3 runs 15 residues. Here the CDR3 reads CASSRGTGSMETQYF. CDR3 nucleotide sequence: TGTGCCAGCTCACGAGGGACAGGGTCAATGGAGACCCAGTACTTC. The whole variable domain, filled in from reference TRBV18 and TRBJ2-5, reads NAGVMQNPRHLVRRRGQEARLRCSPMKGHSHVYWYRQLPEEGLKFMVYLQKENIIDESGMPKERFSAEFPKEGPSILRIQQVVRGDSAAYFCASSRGTGSMETQYFGPGTRLLVL.

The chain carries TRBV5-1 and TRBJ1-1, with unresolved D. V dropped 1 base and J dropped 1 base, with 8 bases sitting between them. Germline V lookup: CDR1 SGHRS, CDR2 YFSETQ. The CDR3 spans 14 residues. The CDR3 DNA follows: TGCGCCAGCAGCTTGAGTACCGAGAACACTGAAGCTTTCTTT. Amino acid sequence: CASSLSTENTEAFF. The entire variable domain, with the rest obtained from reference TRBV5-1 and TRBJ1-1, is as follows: KAGVTQTPRYLIKTRGQQVTLSCSPISGHRSVSWYQQTPGQGLQFLFEYFSETQRNKGNFPGRFSGRQFSNSRSEMNVSTLELGDSALYLCASSLSTENTEAFFGQGTRLTVV.

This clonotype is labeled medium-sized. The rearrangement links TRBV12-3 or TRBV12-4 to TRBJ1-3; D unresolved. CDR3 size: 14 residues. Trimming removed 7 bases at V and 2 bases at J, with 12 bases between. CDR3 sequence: CASNPGQTGNTIYF. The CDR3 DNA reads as TGTGCCAGCAACCCCGGGCAGACTGGAAACACCATATATTTT.

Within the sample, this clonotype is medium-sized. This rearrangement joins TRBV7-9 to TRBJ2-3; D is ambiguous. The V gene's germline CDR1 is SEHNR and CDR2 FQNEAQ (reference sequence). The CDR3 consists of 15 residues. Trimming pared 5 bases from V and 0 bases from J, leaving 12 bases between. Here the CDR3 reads CASSIGPVSTDTQYF. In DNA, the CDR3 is TGTGCCAGCAGCATCGGGCCAGTCAGCACAGATACGCAGTATTTT.

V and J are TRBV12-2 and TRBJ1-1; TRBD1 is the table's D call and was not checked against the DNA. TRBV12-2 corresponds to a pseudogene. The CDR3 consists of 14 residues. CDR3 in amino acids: CASRWGRANTEAFF. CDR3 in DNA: TGTGCAAGTCGCTGGGGACGGGCGAACACTGAAGCTTTCTTT.

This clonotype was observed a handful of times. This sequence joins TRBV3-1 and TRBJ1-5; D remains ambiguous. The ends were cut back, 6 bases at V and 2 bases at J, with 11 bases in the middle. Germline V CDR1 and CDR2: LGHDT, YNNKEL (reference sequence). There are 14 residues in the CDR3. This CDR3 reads CASSPTFRNQPQHF. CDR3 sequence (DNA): TGTGCCAGCAGTCCTACTTTTCGCAATCAGCCCCAGCATTTT. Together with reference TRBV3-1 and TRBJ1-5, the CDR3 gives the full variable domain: DTAVSQTPKYLVTQMGNDKSIKCEQNLGHDTMYWYKQDSKKFLKIMFSYNNKELIINETVPNRFSPKSPDKAHLNLHINSLELGDSAVYFCASSPTFRNQPQHFGDGTRLSIL.

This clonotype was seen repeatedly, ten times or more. The CDR3 bases are TGTGCCAGCAACCCAGGGATGATAGCTAACTATGGCTACACCTTC. Translation: CASNPGMIANYGYTF. The chain recombines TRBV12-3 or TRBV12-4 with TRBJ1-2; TRBD1 is a possible D gene (5 bases). This CDR3 contains 15 residues. The V end was cut by 7 bases, the J end by 0 bases, with 15 bases between.

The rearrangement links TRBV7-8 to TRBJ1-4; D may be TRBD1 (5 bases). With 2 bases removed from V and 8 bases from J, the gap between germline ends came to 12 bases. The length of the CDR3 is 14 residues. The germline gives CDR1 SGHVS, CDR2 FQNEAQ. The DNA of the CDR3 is TGTGCCAGCAGCTTAAGGGACGGTTCGGAAAAACTGTTTTTT. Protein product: CASSLRDGSEKLFF.

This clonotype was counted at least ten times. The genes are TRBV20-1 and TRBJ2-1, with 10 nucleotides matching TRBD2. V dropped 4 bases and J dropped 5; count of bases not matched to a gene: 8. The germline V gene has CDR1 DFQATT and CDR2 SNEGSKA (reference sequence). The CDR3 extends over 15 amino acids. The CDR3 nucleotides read TGCAGTGCTAAACCCGGGACTAGCGCGAACAATGAGCAGTTCTTC. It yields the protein CSAKPGTSANNEQFF.

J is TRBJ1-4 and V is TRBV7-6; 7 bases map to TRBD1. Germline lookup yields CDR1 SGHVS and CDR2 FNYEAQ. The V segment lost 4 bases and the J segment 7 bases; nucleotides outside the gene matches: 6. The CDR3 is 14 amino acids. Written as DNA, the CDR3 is TGTGCCAGCAGCTGGCCGGGACAGAGTGAAAAACTGTTTTTT. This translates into CASSWPGQSEKLFF. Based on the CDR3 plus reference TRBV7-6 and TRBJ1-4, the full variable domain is GAGVSQSPRYKVTKRGQDVALRCDPISGHVSLYWYRQALGQGPEFLTYFNYEAQQDKSGLPNDRFSAERPEGSISTLTIQRTEQRDSAMYRCASSWPGQSEKLFFGSGTQLSVL.

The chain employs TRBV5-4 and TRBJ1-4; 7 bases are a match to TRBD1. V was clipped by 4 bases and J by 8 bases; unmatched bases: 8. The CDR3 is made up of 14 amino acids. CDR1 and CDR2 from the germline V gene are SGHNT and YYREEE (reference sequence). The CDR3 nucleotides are TGTGCCAGCAGCCAGGGTCGAGGGGGCGAAAAACTGTTTTTT. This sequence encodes CASSQGRGGEKLFF.

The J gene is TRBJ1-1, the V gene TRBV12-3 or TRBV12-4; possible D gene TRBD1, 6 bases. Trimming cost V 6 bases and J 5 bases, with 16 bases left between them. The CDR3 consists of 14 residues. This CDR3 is CASSPGHPRTEAFF. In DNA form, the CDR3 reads TGTGCCAGCAGCCCGGGACACCCGAGAACTGAAGCTTTCTTT.

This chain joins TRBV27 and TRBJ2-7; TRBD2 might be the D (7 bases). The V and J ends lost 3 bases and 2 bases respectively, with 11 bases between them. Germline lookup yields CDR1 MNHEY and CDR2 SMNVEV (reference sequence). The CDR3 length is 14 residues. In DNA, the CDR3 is TGTGCCAGCAGTTTTGGGGGGGCCACCTACGAGCAGTACTTC. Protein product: CASSFGGATYEQYF.

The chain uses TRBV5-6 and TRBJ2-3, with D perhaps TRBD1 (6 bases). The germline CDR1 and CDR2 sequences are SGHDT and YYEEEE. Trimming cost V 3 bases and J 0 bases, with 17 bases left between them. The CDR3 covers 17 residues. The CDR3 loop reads CASSSLTSGESTDTQYF. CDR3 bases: TGTGCCAGCAGCTCGCTAACTTCAGGGGAGAGCACAGATACGCAGTATTTT.

For the CDR3, the DNA is TGTGCCAGCAGTTACGGGACTAGCGGGAGGTCCGATGAGCAGTTCTTC. As protein: CASSYGTSGRSDEQFF. This chain uses TRBV11-3 with TRBJ2-1, with 15 positions matching TRBD2. The trim removed 6 bases at V and 8 bases at J, leaving 8 bases unmatched. Germline lookup yields CDR1 SGHNT and CDR2 YENEEA. The CDR3 has 16 amino acids. The complete variable domain, with remaining parts taken from reference TRBV11-3 and TRBJ2-1, reads EAGVVQSPRYKIIEKKQPVAFWCNPISGHNTLYWYLQNLGQGPELLIRYENEEAVDDSQLPKDRFSAERLKGVDSTLKIQPAELGDSAVYLCASSYGTSGRSDEQFFGPGTRLTVL.

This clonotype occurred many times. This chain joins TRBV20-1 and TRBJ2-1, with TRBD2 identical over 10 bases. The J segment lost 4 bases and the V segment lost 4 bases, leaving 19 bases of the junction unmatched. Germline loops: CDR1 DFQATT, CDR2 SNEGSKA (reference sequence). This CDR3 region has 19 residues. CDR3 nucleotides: TGCAGTGCTATCTCGTGGGGGGGAAGCGGGAGGGCCTTGTACAATGAGCAGTTCTTC. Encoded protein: CSAISWGGSGRALYNEQFF.

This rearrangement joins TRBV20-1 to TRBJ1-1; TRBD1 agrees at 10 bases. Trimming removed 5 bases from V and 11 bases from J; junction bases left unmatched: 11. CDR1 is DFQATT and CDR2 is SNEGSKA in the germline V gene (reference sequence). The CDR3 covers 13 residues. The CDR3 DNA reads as TGCAGTGCTTGGGACAGGGGATCCTTGGTGGCTTTCTTT. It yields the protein CSAWDRGSLVAFF.

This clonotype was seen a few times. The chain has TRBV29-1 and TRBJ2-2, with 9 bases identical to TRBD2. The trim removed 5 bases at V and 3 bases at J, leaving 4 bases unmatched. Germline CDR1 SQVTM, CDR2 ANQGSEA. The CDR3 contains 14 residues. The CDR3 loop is CSVRTSADTGELFF. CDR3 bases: TGCAGCGTTAGGACTAGCGCCGACACCGGGGAGCTGTTTTTT.

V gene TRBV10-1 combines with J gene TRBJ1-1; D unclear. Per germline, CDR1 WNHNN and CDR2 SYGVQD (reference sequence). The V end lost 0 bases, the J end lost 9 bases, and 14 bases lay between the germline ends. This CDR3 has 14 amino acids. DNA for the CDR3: TGCGCCAGCAGTGAGTCGAGAGCGGGCAAGAAAGCTTTCTTT. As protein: CASSESRAGKKAFF.